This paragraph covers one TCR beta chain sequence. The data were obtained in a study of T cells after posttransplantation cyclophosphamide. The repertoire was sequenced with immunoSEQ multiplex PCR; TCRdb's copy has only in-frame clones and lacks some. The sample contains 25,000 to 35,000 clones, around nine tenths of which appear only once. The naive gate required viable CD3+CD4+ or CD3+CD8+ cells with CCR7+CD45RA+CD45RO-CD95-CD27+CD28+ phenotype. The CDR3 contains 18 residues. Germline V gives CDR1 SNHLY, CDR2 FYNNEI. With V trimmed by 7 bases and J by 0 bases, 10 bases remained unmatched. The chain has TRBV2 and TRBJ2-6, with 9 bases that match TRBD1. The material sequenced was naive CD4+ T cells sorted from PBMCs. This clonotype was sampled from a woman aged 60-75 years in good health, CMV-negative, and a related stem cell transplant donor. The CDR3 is CASTSPDRGTSGANVLTF. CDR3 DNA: TGTGCCAGCACTTCGCCGGACAGGGGCACCTCTGGGGCCAACGTCCTGACTTTC.